This entry lists 20 T cell receptor beta chains sequenced from one sample in a study of OX40 agonist ivuxolimab in advanced cancers. This table comes from immunoSEQ multiplex PCR, and its TCRdb copy is limited to in-frame clones, with some not included. The data show 50,000 to 70,000 clones, about 93% seen once. The sample was CD4+ or CD8+ T cells sorted from blood, taken in a trial of the OX40 agonist ivuxolimab. Receptors originate from an adult with an advanced solid tumor such as melanoma, head and neck, liver or kidney cancer.

This clone is a singleton in its sample. The chain employs TRBV6-5 and TRBJ2-2; D is ambiguous. Trimming took off 6 bases at V and 5 bases at J, with 10 bases between the two ends. The CDR3 runs 13 residues. CDR1 and CDR2 from the germline V gene are MNHEY and SVGAGI. The CDR3 loop reads CASSTVVTGELFF. CDR3 DNA sequence: TGTGCCAGCAGCACGGTCGTTACCGGGGAGCTGTTTTTT.

CDR3: CASSLGRGASQEQYF. Written as DNA, the CDR3 is TGTGCCAGCAGCTTAGGTCGGGGGGCCTCTCAAGAGCAGTACTTC. V usage is TRBV13 and J usage is TRBJ2-7, with D tentatively TRBD2 (7 bases). Trimming left V 0 bases short and J 7 bases short, with 16 bases between. The germline V gene has CDR1 PRHDT and CDR2 FYEKMQ (reference sequence). The CDR3 extends over 15 amino acids.

In its sample, this clone was seen once. The rearrangement uses TRBV30 and TRBJ2-7, with D hard to call. Germline CDR1 GTSNPN, CDR2 SVGIG (reference sequence). This CDR3 is 12 amino acids long. V was cut by 1 base and J by 0 bases, with 4 bases left in between. CDR3 loop: CAWSATSYEQYF. The CDR3 DNA reads as TGTGCCTGGAGTGCCACCTCCTACGAGCAGTACTTC.

The chain carries TRBV6-5 and TRBJ2-1; 8 positions agree with TRBD2. With 6 bases clipped from V and 8 bases from J, the junction kept 12 bases outside the gene matches. CDR1 and CDR2 from the germline V gene are MNHEY and SVGAGI. This CDR3 spans 15 amino acids. CDR3 sequence (DNA): TGTGCCAGCAGCGTAGAGCGGGGGCGAGGCTATGAGCAGTTCTTC. It translates to CASSVERGRGYEQFF.

This sequence joins TRBV7-3 and TRBJ2-1; D is undetermined. The CDR3 is made up of 16 amino acids. Trimming pared 5 bases from V and 1 base from J, leaving 15 bases between. Germline CDR1 and CDR2: SGHTA and FQGTGA. The CDR3 DNA is TGTGCCAGCAGCCCCCTGGCAGGACCTTCCTACAATGAGCAGTTCTTC. Translating gives CASSPLAGPSYNEQFF.

This clone was found once. The J gene is TRBJ1-5, the V gene TRBV12-5; a possible D gene is TRBD1 (5 bases). This CDR3 has 17 amino acids. Germline values: CDR1 LGHNT, CDR2 FRNRAP. The V end lost 0 bases, the J end lost 5 bases, and 17 bases lay between the germline ends. The CDR3 spells CASGLVPVGDGDQPQHF. CDR3 DNA sequence: TGTGCTAGTGGTTTGGTACCGGTGGGGGACGGCGATCAGCCCCAGCATTTT. The entire variable domain, with the rest obtained from reference TRBV12-5 and TRBJ1-5, is as follows: DARVTQTPRHKVTEMGQEVTMRCQPILGHNTVFWYRQTMMQGLELLAYFRNRAPLDDSGMPKDRFSAEMPDATLATLKIQPSEPRDSAVYFCASGLVPVGDGDQPQHFGDGTRLSIL.

V and J are TRBV28 and TRBJ2-2; 11 bases are a match to TRBD2. CDR3 length: 17 amino acids. Germline CDR1 MDHEN, CDR2 SYDVKM. The V gene end was trimmed by 5 bases and the J gene end by 5 bases; junction bases not matched to a gene: 10. The CDR3 DNA is TGTGCCAGCAGTACCCTGACTAGCGGGACCTCTACCGGGGAGCTGTTTTTT. Amino acids: CASSTLTSGTSTGELFF.

V is TRBV6-5 and J is TRBJ2-2, with 8 positions matching TRBD2. From germline, CDR1 is MNHEY and CDR2 SVGAGI. The V gene end was trimmed by 8 bases and the J gene end by 5 bases; junction bases not matched to a gene: 10. The CDR3 contains 15 residues. CDR3 DNA: TGTGCCAGCGTAAGCGGGAGTCGACAAACCGGGGAGCTGTTTTTT. Protein product: CASVSGSRQTGELFF.

The V gene is TRBV9, the J gene TRBJ2-1, with 9 positions matching TRBD2. This CDR3 is 19 amino acids long. J gave up 0 bases and V 4 bases, and 14 bases lay outside the gene matches. Per the germline V gene, CDR1 is SGDLS and CDR2 is YYNGEE. CDR3 protein: CASSPGLAGDDSSYNEQFF. The CDR3 DNA reads as TGTGCCAGCAGCCCTGGTTTAGCGGGAGACGATAGCTCCTACAATGAGCAGTTCTTC.

The rearrangement uses TRBV4-1 and TRBJ2-3; D may match TRBD1 or TRBD2 (5 bases each). The V end was cut by 7 bases, the J end by 4 bases, with 15 bases between. From germline, CDR1 is MGHRA and CDR2 YSYEKL. The CDR3 loop spans 14 amino acids. The CDR3 DNA sequence: TGCGCCAGCACCGGGACGGACACTGCAGATACGCAGTATTTT. This encodes CASTGTDTADTQYF.

This chain links TRBV13 with TRBJ2-5; no reliable D call. There are 12 residues in the CDR3. Trimming pared 5 bases from V and 3 bases from J, leaving 7 bases between. Germline CDR1 reads PRHDT; CDR2 reads FYEKMQ (reference sequence). CDR3 DNA: TGTGCCAGCAGCCCCCACGAAGAGACCCAGTACTTC. Its translation: CASSPHEETQYF.

The chain combines TRBV7-3 with TRBJ2-2; D uncertain. Per the germline V gene, CDR1 is SGHTA and CDR2 is FQGTGA. This CDR3 spans 16 amino acids. V shed 7 bases and J shed 4 bases, with 19 bases lying between them. The CDR3 loop reads CASTPNGIVRTGELFF. CDR3 sequence (DNA): TGTGCCAGCACCCCCAATGGTATAGTTCGCACCGGGGAGCTGTTTTTT. The full variable domain, in which reference TRBV7-3 and TRBJ2-2 provide the parts outside the CDR3, is GAGVSQTPSNKVTEKGKYVELRCDPISGHTALYWYRQSLGQGPEFLIYFQGTGAADDSGLPNDRFFAVRPEGSVSTLKIQRTERGDSAVYLCASTPNGIVRTGELFFGEGSRLTVL.

This clone showed up just once. V gene TRBV19 combines with J gene TRBJ2-5, with a weak D call TRBD1 (8 bases). The J call may be mistaken, given a closer DNA end match to TRBJ2-7. The CDR3 loop spans 13 amino acids. Germline lookup yields CDR1 LNHDA and CDR2 SQIVND (reference sequence). CDR3 DNA sequence: TGTGCCAGTTCAGCGGGACAGGTCTACGAGCAGTACTTC. Translation gives CASSAGQVYEQYF.

The chain joins TRBV11-2 to TRBJ1-1; 9 bases are a match to TRBD1. The V and J ends lost 0 bases and 5 bases, in that order; junction bases with no gene match: 10. CDR1 is SGHAT and CDR2 is FQNNGV in the germline V gene. This CDR3 has 17 amino acids. The CDR3 coding sequence is TGTGCCAGCAGCTTAGATCACCTGGGACAGGGAAGAACTGAAGCTTTCTTT. Amino acid sequence: CASSLDHLGQGRTEAFF.

The chain uses TRBV4-1 and TRBJ2-3; D possibly corresponds to TRBD2 (5 bases). This CDR3 region has 14 residues. Germline CDR1 reads MGHRA; CDR2 reads YSYEKL. The germline V and J ends were trimmed by 1 base and 3 bases, with 8 bases remaining between them. The CDR3 region has the DNA TGCGCCAGCAGCCAAGGCTCGGGGACAGATACGCAGTATTTT. Translation gives CASSQGSGTDTQYF.

This clone has just a few counts. The chain combines TRBV4-3 with TRBJ2-7, with a tentative D call TRBD2 (6 bases). The CDR3 contains 13 residues. CDR1 LGHNA and CDR2 YSLEER come from the germline V gene. V lost 0 bases and J 4 bases, leaving 7 bases between the germline ends. DNA for the CDR3: TGCGCCAGCAGCCAAGATGGAGGGTACGAGCAGTACTTC. This encodes CASSQDGGYEQYF.

The V gene is TRBV4-3, the J gene TRBJ2-1, with unresolved D. The germline V gene has CDR1 LGHNA and CDR2 YSLEER. The CDR3 is made up of 15 amino acids. Between the trimmed V and J ends, which lost 0 bases and 3 bases, there was a span of 9 bases. The chain's CDR3 is CASSQDQYGYNEQFF. The CDR3 coding sequence is TGCGCCAGCAGCCAAGATCAGTACGGCTACAATGAGCAGTTCTTC.

The rearrangement uses TRBV11-2 and TRBJ1-1, with unresolved D. This CDR3 spans 14 amino acids. Trimming stripped 1 base from V and 6 bases from J, with 12 bases between. Germline V CDR1 and CDR2: SGHAT, FQNNGV. CDR3 DNA: TGTGCCAGCAGCTTAGTTGGCGGGTTGGCTGAAGCTTTCTTT. Amino acids: CASSLVGGLAEAFF.

V usage is TRBV5-5 and J usage is TRBJ2-1, with 11 bases aligning to TRBD2. Trimming took 2 bases from V and 2 from J; bases not matched to a gene: 9. The germline CDR1 and CDR2 sequences are SGHKS and YYEKEE (reference sequence). The CDR3 spans 18 residues. The CDR3 protein is CASSFDVAGGPPYNEQFF. Here the CDR3 DNA reads TGTGCCAGCAGCTTCGACGTAGCGGGAGGGCCGCCCTACAATGAGCAGTTCTTC.

This chain links TRBV4-1 with TRBJ2-1, with D perhaps matching TRBD1 or TRBD2 (5 bases each). Trimming shortened V by 2 bases and J by 8 bases, and 16 bases separated the two germline ends. The CDR3 spans 15 residues. Germline CDR1 MGHRA, CDR2 YSYEKL. The CDR3 is CASSQPAGAGYEQFF. CDR3 DNA: TGCGCCAGCAGCCAACCCGCCGGGGCAGGGTATGAGCAGTTCTTC.